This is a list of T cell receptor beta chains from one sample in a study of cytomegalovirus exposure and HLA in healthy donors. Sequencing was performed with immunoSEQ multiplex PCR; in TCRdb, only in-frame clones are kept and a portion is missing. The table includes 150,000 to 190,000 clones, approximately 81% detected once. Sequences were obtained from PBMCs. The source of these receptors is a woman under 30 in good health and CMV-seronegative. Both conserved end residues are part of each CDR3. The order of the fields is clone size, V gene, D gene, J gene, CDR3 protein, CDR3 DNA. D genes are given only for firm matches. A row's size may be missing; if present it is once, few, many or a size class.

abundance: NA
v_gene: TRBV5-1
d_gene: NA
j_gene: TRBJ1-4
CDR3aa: CASSYTGQTNEKLFF
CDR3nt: TGCGCCAGCAGCTATACAGGGCAGACTAATGAAAAACTGTTTTTT

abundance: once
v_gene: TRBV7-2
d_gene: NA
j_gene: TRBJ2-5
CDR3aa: CASSSPPETQYF
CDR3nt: TGTGCCAGCAGCTCCCCTCCAGAGACCCAGTACTTC

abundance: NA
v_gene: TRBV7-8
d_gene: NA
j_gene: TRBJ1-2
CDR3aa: CASSLGAGPYGYTF
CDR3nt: TGTGCCAGCAGCTTAGGGGCAGGGCCCTATGGCTACACCTTC

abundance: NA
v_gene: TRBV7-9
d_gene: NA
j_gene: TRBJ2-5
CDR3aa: CASSSGLGETQYF
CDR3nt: TGTGCCAGCAGCTCCGGACTGGGCGAGACCCAGTACTTC

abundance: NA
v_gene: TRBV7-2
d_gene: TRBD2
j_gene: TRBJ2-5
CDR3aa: CASSLVPGGGRETQYF
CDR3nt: TGTGCCAGCAGCTTAGTGCCGGGAGGGGGGAGGGAGACCCAGTACTTC

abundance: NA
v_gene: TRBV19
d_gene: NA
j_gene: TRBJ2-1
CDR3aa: CASSIQGGSYNEQFF
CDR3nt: TGTGCCAGTAGTATTCAGGGGGGCTCCTACAATGAGCAGTTCTTC

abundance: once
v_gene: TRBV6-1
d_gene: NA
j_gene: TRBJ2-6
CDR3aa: CASSEGWGDSGANVLTF
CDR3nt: TGTGCCAGCAGTGAAGGGTGGGGGGACTCTGGGGCCAACGTCCTGACTTTC

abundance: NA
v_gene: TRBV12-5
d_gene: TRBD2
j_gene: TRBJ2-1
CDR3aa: CASAPTTSGRSYNEQFF
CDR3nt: TGTGCTAGTGCCCCCACGACTAGCGGGAGGTCCTACAATGAGCAGTTCTTC

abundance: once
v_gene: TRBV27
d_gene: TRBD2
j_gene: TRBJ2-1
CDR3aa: CASSPRLAGLYNEQFF
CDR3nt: TGTGCCAGCAGTCCGAGACTAGCGGGGCTCTACAATGAGCAGTTCTTC

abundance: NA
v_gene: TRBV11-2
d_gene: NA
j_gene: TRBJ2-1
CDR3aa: CASSSQTGTTEQFF
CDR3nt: TGTGCCAGCAGCTCCCAAACCGGGACAACTGAGCAGTTCTTC

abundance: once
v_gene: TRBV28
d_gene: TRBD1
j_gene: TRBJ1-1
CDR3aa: CASRGTDYMNTEAFF
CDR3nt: TGTGCCAGCAGGGGGACAGACTACATGAACACTGAAGCTTTCTTT

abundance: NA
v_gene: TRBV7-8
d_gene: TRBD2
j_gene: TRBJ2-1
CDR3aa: CASTTREGVKEQFF
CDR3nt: TGTGCCAGCACTACCCGGGAGGGGGTAAAGGAGCAGTTCTTC

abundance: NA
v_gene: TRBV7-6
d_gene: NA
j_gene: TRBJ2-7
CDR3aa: CASSSSSYEQYF
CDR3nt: TGTGCCAGCAGCTCTTCCTCCTACGAGCAGTACTTC

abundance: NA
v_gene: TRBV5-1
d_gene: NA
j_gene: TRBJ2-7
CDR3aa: CASSLRTGNYEQYF
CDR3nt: TGCGCCAGCAGCTTACGGACGGGGAACTACGAGCAGTACTTC

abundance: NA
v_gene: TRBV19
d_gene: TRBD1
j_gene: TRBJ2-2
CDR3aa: CASSIRQGVGLRSGELFF
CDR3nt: TGTGCCAGTAGTATTAGGCAGGGGGTGGGCCTGAGGTCCGGGGAGCTGTTTTTT

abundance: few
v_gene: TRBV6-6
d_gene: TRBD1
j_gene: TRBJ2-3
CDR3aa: CASRLQGSTDTQYF
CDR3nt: TGTGCCAGCAGACTACAGGGGAGCACAGATACGCAGTATTTT

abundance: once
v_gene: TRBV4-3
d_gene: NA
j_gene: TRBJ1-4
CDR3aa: CASSQGAGARGEKLFF
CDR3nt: TGCGCCAGCAGCCAAGGGGCGGGGGCCAGGGGTGAAAAACTGTTTTTT

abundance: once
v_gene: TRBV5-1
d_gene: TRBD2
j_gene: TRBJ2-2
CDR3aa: CASSFTSGRNTGELFF
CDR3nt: TGCGCCAGCAGCTTCACTAGCGGGAGGAACACCGGGGAGCTGTTTTTT

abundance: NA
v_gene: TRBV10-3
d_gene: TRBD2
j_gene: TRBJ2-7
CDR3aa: CAISDGGSDEQYF
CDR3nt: TGTGCCATCAGTGACGGCGGGAGTGACGAGCAGTACTTC

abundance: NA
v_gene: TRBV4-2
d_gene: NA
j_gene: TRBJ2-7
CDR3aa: CASSQRPDSYEQYF
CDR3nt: TGTGCCAGCAGCCAAAGGCCTGATAGCTACGAGCAGTACTTC

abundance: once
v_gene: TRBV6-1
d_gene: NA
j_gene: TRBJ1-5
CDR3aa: CASSGLGAREFQPQHF
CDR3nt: TGTGCCAGCAGTGGGCTCGGGGCGCGGGAGTTCCAGCCCCAGCATTTT

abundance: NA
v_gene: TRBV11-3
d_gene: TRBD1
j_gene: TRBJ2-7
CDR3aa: CASSPGQGQHEQYF
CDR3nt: TGTGCCAGCAGCCCGGGACAGGGGCAGCACGAGCAGTACTTC

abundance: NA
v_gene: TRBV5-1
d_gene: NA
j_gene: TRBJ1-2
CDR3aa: CASSSGGDYGYTF
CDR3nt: TGCGCCAGCAGCTCCGGAGGGGACTATGGCTACACCTTC

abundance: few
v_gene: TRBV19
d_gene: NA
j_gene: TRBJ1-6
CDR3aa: CASTRRGGSSYNSPLHF
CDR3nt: TGTGCCAGTACCCGAAGGGGCGGGAGCTCCTATAATTCACCCCTCCACTTT

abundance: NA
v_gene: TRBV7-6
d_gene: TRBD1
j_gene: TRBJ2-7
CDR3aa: CASSADRGHEQYF
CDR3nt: TGTGCCAGCAGCGCCGACAGGGGCCACGAGCAGTACTTC

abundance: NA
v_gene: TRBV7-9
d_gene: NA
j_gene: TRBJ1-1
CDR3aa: CASSGDLNTEAFF
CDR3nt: TGTGCCAGCAGCGGTGACTTAAACACTGAAGCTTTCTTT

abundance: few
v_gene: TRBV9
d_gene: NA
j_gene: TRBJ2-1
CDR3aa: CASSVGGGYNEQFF
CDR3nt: TGTGCCAGCAGCGTGGGTGGGGGGTACAATGAGCAGTTCTTC

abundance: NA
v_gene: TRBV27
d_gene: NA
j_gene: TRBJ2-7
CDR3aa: CASSLSGSYEQYF
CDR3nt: TGTGCCAGCAGTTTATCCGGCTCCTACGAGCAGTACTTC